The entry that follows covers one TCR beta chain sequence. The record originates from a study of shared clonotypes between healthy human individuals. The wider study: Each donor contributed plates that comprised three CD4 naive, three CD4 memory, two CD8 naive and one CD8 memory.

Some clones are missing from TCRdb's copy, which holds only in-frame ones; the method was immunoSEQ multiplex PCR. Of 2 million to 2.5 million clones in the sample, just under 95% are singletons; the top ten hold around 0.4%. The TCR comes from a man aged 18 to 29 in good health. Some clones in this sample may be carry-over from other donors' samples. The sequencing input was naive CD4+ T cells from PBMCs. Subset given: CD45RA+ positively selected.

CDR3 residues: CASSLGSGRYAGELFF. DNA of the CDR3: TGTGCCAGCAGCTTAGGTAGCGGGAGGTACGCCGGGGAGCTGTTTTTT. The chain is built from TRBV7-2 and TRBJ2-2; the match to TRBD2 covers 10 bases. The germline V gene encodes CDR1 SGHTA and CDR2 FQGNSA. This CDR3 comprises 16 residues. With 1 base clipped from V and 6 bases from J, the junction kept 5 bases outside the gene matches. Together with reference TRBV7-2 and TRBJ2-2, the CDR3 gives the full variable domain: GAGVSQSPSNKVTEKGKDVELRCDPISGHTALYWYRQSLGQGLEFLIYFQGNSAPDKSGLPSDRFSAERTGGSVSTLTIQRTQQEDSAVYLCASSLGSGRYAGELFFGEGSRLTVL.